A selection of T cell receptor beta chains follows, all from one sample in a study of blood T cell repertoires in COVID-19. Produced via immunoSEQ multiplex PCR; TCRdb's table is partial and in-frame only. The data contain 65,000 to 80,000 clones, about 80% of them singletons. Sequencing used peripheral blood. These receptors originate from a human donor in a cohort sampled during active COVID-19. CDR3s include the opening cysteine and the closing phenylalanine or tryptophan. Each record gives: V gene, clone size, J gene, D gene, CDR3 protein, CDR3 DNA. A D gene is named only where the DNA matches it firmly. Clone size is shown for a subset of rows, as once, few, many or a class of expanded clone.

V gene: TRBV18
clone size: NA
J gene: TRBJ1-4
D gene: NA
CDR3 protein: CASSKYDGGGSEKLFF
CDR3 DNA: TGTGCCAGCTCCAAATACGACGGGGGAGGAAGTGAAAAACTGTTTTTT

V gene: TRBV6-2/TRBV6-3
clone size: NA
J gene: TRBJ1-5
D gene: TRBD1
CDR3 protein: CASSYSRGGPSNQPQHF
CDR3 DNA: TGTGCCAGCAGTTACTCGAGAGGGGGCCCGTCCAATCAGCCCCAGCATTTT

V gene: TRBV18
clone size: NA
J gene: TRBJ1-1
D gene: NA
CDR3 protein: CASSPPTGNTEAFF
CDR3 DNA: TGTGCCAGCTCACCACCGACAGGGAACACTGAAGCTTTCTTT

V gene: TRBV19
clone size: NA
J gene: TRBJ2-7
D gene: NA
CDR3 protein: CASSIRAKSYEQYF
CDR3 DNA: TGTGCCAGTAGCATCAGGGCCAAGTCTTACGAGCAGTACTTC

V gene: TRBV3-1/TRBV3-2
clone size: NA
J gene: TRBJ1-1
D gene: NA
CDR3 protein: CASSQGTGNTEAFF
CDR3 DNA: TGTGCCAGCAGCCAAGGAACAGGGAACACTGAAGCTTTCTTT

V gene: TRBV6-5
clone size: NA
J gene: TRBJ2-7
D gene: NA
CDR3 protein: CASILSPYEQYF
CDR3 DNA: TGTGCCAGCATCCTTTCTCCCTACGAGCAGTACTTC

V gene: TRBV14
clone size: NA
J gene: TRBJ2-1
D gene: NA
CDR3 protein: CASSQDTWYNEQFF
CDR3 DNA: TGTGCCAGCAGCCAAGATACTTGGTACAATGAGCAGTTCTTC

V gene: TRBV11-2
clone size: NA
J gene: TRBJ1-2
D gene: NA
CDR3 protein: CASSLDGPDGYTF
CDR3 DNA: TGTGCCAGCAGCTTAGATGGCCCCGATGGCTACACCTTC

V gene: TRBV19
clone size: NA
J gene: TRBJ1-5
D gene: NA
CDR3 protein: CASSIRGSQPQHF
CDR3 DNA: TGTGCCAGTAGTATCCGGGGAAGCCAGCCCCAGCATTTT

V gene: TRBV7-2
clone size: NA
J gene: TRBJ1-1
D gene: TRBD1
CDR3 protein: CASSLGSGTVRTEAFF
CDR3 DNA: TGTGCCAGCAGCCTAGGATCCGGGACAGTTAGAACTGAAGCTTTCTTT

V gene: TRBV28
clone size: NA
J gene: TRBJ2-5
D gene: TRBD2
CDR3 protein: CASSLAGAGVETQYF
CDR3 DNA: TGTGCCAGCAGTTTAGCGGGAGCGGGGGTAGAGACCCAGTACTTC

V gene: TRBV7-6
clone size: few
J gene: TRBJ1-1
D gene: TRBD1
CDR3 protein: CASSGDRGDTEAFF
CDR3 DNA: TGTGCCAGCAGCGGGGACAGGGGGGACACTGAAGCTTTCTTT

V gene: TRBV19
clone size: NA
J gene: TRBJ1-5
D gene: TRBD1
CDR3 protein: CASTPGQGNQPQHF
CDR3 DNA: TGTGCCAGTACCCCGGGACAGGGCAATCAGCCCCAGCATTTT

V gene: TRBV5-1
clone size: NA
J gene: TRBJ2-6
D gene: NA
CDR3 protein: CASSPGLSGANVLTF
CDR3 DNA: TGCGCCAGCAGCCCGGGACTCTCTGGGGCCAACGTCCTGACTTTC

V gene: TRBV9
clone size: NA
J gene: TRBJ1-1
D gene: NA
CDR3 protein: CASSPGGLMNTEAFF
CDR3 DNA: TGTGCCAGCAGCCCCGGAGGGCTGATGAACACTGAAGCTTTCTTT

V gene: TRBV11-2
clone size: NA
J gene: TRBJ2-7
D gene: TRBD1
CDR3 protein: CASSPGQGSYEQYF
CDR3 DNA: TGTGCCAGCAGCCCCGGACAGGGATCCTACGAGCAGTACTTC

V gene: TRBV29-1
clone size: NA
J gene: TRBJ2-3
D gene: NA
CDR3 protein: CSVSSASSTDTQYF
CDR3 DNA: TGCAGCGTATCTAGCGCCTCTAGCACAGATACGCAGTATTTT

V gene: TRBV2
clone size: once
J gene: TRBJ2-5
D gene: NA
CDR3 protein: CASSERQETQYF
CDR3 DNA: TGTGCCAGCAGTGAGCGTCAAGAGACCCAGTACTTC

V gene: TRBV25-1
clone size: NA
J gene: TRBJ2-7
D gene: NA
CDR3 protein: CASGRVGGYEQYF
CDR3 DNA: TGTGCCAGCGGACGTGTGGGAGGTTACGAGCAGTACTTC

V gene: TRBV5-1
clone size: NA
J gene: TRBJ1-1
D gene: NA
CDR3 protein: CASRYPVSTEAFF
CDR3 DNA: TGCGCCAGCAGGTACCCGGTGAGCACTGAAGCTTTCTTT

V gene: TRBV2
clone size: NA
J gene: TRBJ1-5
D gene: NA
CDR3 protein: CASTGQGSNQPQHF
CDR3 DNA: TGTGCCAGCACCGGGCAGGGTAGCAATCAGCCCCAGCATTTT

V gene: TRBV28
clone size: NA
J gene: TRBJ1-4
D gene: NA
CDR3 protein: CASGPGTLGEKLFF
CDR3 DNA: TGTGCCAGCGGCCCCGGGACACTGGGAGAAAAACTGTTTTTT

V gene: TRBV6-5
clone size: NA
J gene: TRBJ1-1
D gene: NA
CDR3 protein: CASGLAWGTEAFF
CDR3 DNA: TGTGCCAGCGGACTAGCCTGGGGGACTGAAGCTTTCTTT

V gene: TRBV3-1/TRBV3-2
clone size: NA
J gene: TRBJ2-1
D gene: TRBD2
CDR3 protein: CASSQVYSGGGNEQFF
CDR3 DNA: TGTGCCAGCAGCCAAGTATATAGCGGGGGGGGCAATGAGCAGTTCTTC

V gene: TRBV5-4
clone size: NA
J gene: TRBJ2-1
D gene: NA
CDR3 protein: CASSLDSFNNEQFF
CDR3 DNA: TGTGCCAGCAGCCTGGACAGTTTTAACAATGAGCAGTTCTTC

V gene: TRBV6-5
clone size: NA
J gene: TRBJ1-2
D gene: NA
CDR3 protein: CASSSTQTRSYGYTF
CDR3 DNA: TGTGCCAGCAGTTCAACTCAGACACGCTCATATGGCTACACCTTC

V gene: TRBV18
clone size: NA
J gene: TRBJ1-1
D gene: NA
CDR3 protein: CASSPSRVGTEAFF
CDR3 DNA: TGTGCCAGCTCACCATCCAGGGTTGGCACTGAAGCTTTCTTT

V gene: TRBV10-3
clone size: once
J gene: TRBJ1-5
D gene: NA
CDR3 protein: CATASSRDSNQPQHF
CDR3 DNA: TGTGCCACCGCCAGTTCCCGGGATAGCAATCAGCCCCAGCATTTT

V gene: TRBV10-1
clone size: NA
J gene: TRBJ1-2
D gene: NA
CDR3 protein: CASSGGGHNYGYTF
CDR3 DNA: TGCGCCAGCAGTGGGGGCGGACATAACTATGGCTACACCTTC

V gene: TRBV15
clone size: NA
J gene: TRBJ1-6
D gene: NA
CDR3 protein: CATSRDRGGTKGSPLHF
CDR3 DNA: TGTGCCACCAGCAGAGATCGGGGGGGGACAAAAGGCTCACCCCTCCACTTT

V gene: TRBV18
clone size: once
J gene: TRBJ1-2
D gene: NA
CDR3 protein: CASSPVSATALLWGYTF
CDR3 DNA: TGTGCCAGCTCACCAGTTTCGGCGACAGCGCTTTTATGGGGCTACACCTTC

V gene: TRBV18
clone size: once
J gene: TRBJ2-7
D gene: NA
CDR3 protein: CASSPQGHGYEQYF
CDR3 DNA: TGTGCCAGCTCACCCCAGGGACACGGCTACGAGCAGTACTTC

V gene: TRBV2
clone size: NA
J gene: TRBJ1-4
D gene: NA
CDR3 protein: CASGPRAGYEKLFF
CDR3 DNA: TGTGCCAGCGGACCCCGGGCAGGGTATGAAAAACTGTTTTTT

V gene: TRBV5-1
clone size: NA
J gene: TRBJ2-4
D gene: NA
CDR3 protein: CASSLQGNIQYF
CDR3 DNA: TGCGCCAGCAGCTTGCAGGGAAACATTCAGTACTTC

V gene: TRBV18
clone size: NA
J gene: TRBJ1-1
D gene: NA
CDR3 protein: CASSPRPRTNTEAFF
CDR3 DNA: TGTGCCAGCTCACCTCGACCCAGGACAAACACTGAAGCTTTCTTT

V gene: TRBV6-5
clone size: NA
J gene: TRBJ1-1
D gene: TRBD1
CDR3 protein: CASRSGQGNTEAFF
CDR3 DNA: TGTGCCAGCAGGAGTGGACAGGGGAACACTGAAGCTTTCTTT

V gene: TRBV27
clone size: few
J gene: TRBJ2-1
D gene: TRBD2
CDR3 protein: CASSSSGLHEQFF
CDR3 DNA: TGTGCCAGCAGTTCGTCGGGACTACATGAGCAGTTCTTC

V gene: TRBV5-8
clone size: NA
J gene: TRBJ2-5
D gene: NA
CDR3 protein: CASSSGARAIGTQYF
CDR3 DNA: TGTGCCAGCAGCTCTGGGGCCAGGGCAATTGGGACCCAGTACTTC

V gene: TRBV7-2
clone size: NA
J gene: TRBJ2-7
D gene: TRBD1
CDR3 protein: CASSPRTGPYEQYF
CDR3 DNA: TGTGCCAGCAGTCCCCGGACAGGGCCCTACGAGCAGTACTTC

V gene: TRBV24-1
clone size: NA
J gene: TRBJ2-2
D gene: TRBD1
CDR3 protein: CATGGQGDGELFF
CDR3 DNA: TGTGCCACTGGGGGACAGGGGGACGGGGAGCTGTTTTTT

V gene: TRBV10-2
clone size: few
J gene: TRBJ1-1
D gene: NA
CDR3 protein: CASSEQGITEAFF
CDR3 DNA: TGCGCCAGCAGTGAGCAGGGGATAACTGAAGCTTTCTTT

V gene: TRBV10-1
clone size: once
J gene: TRBJ2-1
D gene: NA
CDR3 protein: CASSTLRGSTYNEQFF
CDR3 DNA: TGCGCCAGCAGCACTCTCAGGGGCAGTACCTACAATGAGCAGTTCTTC

V gene: TRBV5-1
clone size: NA
J gene: TRBJ1-1
D gene: NA
CDR3 protein: CASSLSWNTEAFF
CDR3 DNA: TGCGCCAGCAGCTTGTCGTGGAACACTGAAGCTTTCTTT

V gene: TRBV5-1
clone size: NA
J gene: TRBJ2-3
D gene: TRBD1
CDR3 protein: CASAVQGDGTDTQYF
CDR3 DNA: TGCGCCAGCGCCGTACAGGGGGATGGGACAGATACGCAGTATTTT

V gene: TRBV18
clone size: NA
J gene: TRBJ2-3
D gene: TRBD2
CDR3 protein: CASSPRLAGGGGTDTQYF
CDR3 DNA: TGTGCCAGCTCACCCCGTCTAGCGGGAGGAGGGGGAACAGATACGCAGTATTTT

V gene: TRBV9
clone size: NA
J gene: TRBJ1-5
D gene: NA
CDR3 protein: CASSPHIADQPQHF
CDR3 DNA: TGTGCCAGCAGCCCTCACATTGCCGATCAGCCCCAGCATTTT